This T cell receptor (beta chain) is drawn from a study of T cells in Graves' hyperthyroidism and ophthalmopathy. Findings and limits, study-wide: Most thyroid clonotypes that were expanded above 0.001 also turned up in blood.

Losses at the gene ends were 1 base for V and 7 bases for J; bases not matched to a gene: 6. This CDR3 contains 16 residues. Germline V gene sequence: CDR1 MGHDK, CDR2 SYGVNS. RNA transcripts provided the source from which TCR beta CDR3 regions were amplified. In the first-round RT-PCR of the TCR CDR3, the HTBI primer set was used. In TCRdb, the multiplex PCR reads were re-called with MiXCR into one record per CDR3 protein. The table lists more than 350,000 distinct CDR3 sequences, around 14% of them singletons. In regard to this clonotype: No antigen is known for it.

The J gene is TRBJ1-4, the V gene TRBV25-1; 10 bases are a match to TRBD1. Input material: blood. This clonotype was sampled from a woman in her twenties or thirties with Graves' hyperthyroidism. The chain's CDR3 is CASSESGQGFFEKLFF. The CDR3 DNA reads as TGTGCCAGCAGTGAATCGGGACAGGGGTTTTTTGAAAAACTGTTTTTT.